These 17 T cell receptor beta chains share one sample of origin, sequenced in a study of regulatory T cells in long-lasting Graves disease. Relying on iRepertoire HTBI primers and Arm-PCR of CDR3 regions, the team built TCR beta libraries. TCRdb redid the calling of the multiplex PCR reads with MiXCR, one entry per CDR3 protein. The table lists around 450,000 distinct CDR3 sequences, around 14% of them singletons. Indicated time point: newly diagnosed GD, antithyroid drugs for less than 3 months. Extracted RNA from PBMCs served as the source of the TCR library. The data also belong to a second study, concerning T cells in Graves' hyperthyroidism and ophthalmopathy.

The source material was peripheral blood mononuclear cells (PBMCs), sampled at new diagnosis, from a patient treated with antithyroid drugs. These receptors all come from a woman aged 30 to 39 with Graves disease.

The CDR3 DNA reads TGTGCCAGCAGCTTAAGACAGGAGGGCCTTGGCAATCAGCCCCAGCATTTT. Translated, it gives CASSLRQEGLGNQPQHF. The chain couples TRBV13 to TRBJ1-5, with a weak D call TRBD1 (6 bases). The CDR3 is 17 amino acids. Germline lookup yields CDR1 PRHDT and CDR2 FYEKMQ (reference sequence). The germline V and J ends were trimmed by 2 bases and 2 bases, with 16 bases remaining between them.

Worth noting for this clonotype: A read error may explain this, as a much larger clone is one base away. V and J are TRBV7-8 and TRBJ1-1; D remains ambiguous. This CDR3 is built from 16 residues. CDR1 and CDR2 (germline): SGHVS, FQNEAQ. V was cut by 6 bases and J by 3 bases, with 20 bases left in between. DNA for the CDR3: TGTGCCAGCAGAGACCGACCGAACATCCTGGACACTGAAGCTTTCTTT. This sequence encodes CASRDRPNILDTEAFF.

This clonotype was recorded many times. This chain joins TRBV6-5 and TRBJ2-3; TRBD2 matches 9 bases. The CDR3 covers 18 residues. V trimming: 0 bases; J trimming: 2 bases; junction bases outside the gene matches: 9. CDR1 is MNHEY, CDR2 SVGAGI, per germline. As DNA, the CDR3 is TGTGCCAGCAGTTACTCGATTTATTCTAGCGGGATCACAGATACGCAGTATTTT. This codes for CASSYSIYSSGITDTQYF.

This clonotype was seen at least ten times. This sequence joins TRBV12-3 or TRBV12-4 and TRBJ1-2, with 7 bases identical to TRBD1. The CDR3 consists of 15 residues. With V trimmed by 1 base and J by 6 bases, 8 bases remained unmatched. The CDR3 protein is CASSLGFQGEDGYTF. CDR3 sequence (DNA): TGTGCCAGCAGTTTAGGATTCCAGGGGGAGGATGGCTACACCTTC.

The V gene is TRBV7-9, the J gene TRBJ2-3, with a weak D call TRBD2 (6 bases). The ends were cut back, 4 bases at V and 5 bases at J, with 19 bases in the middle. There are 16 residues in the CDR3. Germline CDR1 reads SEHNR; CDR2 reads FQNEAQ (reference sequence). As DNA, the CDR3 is TGTGCCAGCAGCTCCCCCCCCGGGAGACGGGGAGATACGCAGTATTTT. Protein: CASSSPPGRRGDTQYF.

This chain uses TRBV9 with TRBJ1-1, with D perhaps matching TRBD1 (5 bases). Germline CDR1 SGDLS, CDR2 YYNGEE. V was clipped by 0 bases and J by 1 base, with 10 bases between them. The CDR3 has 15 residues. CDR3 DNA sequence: TGTGCCAGCAGCGTAGATTCGGGGCCGAACACTGAAGCTTTCTTT. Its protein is CASSVDSGPNTEAFF.

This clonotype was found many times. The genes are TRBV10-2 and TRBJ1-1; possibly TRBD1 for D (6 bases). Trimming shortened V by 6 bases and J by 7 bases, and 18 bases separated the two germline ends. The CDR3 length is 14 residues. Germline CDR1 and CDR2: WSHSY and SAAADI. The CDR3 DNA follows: TGCGCCAGCAGGGGAAGGGGGGCAGGAGGTGAAGCTTTCTTT. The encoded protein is CASRGRGAGGEAFF.

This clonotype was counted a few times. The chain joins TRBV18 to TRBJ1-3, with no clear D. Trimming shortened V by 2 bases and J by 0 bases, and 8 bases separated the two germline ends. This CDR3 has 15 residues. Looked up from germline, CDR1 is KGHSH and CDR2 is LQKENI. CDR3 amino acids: CASSPEQFSGNTIYF. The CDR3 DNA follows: TGTGCCAGCTCACCAGAACAGTTCTCTGGAAACACCATATATTTT. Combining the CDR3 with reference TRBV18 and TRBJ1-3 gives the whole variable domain NAGVMQNPRHLVRRRGQEARLRCSPMKGHSHVYWYRQLPEEGLKFMVYLQKENIIDESGMPKERFSAEFPKEGPSILRIQQVVRGDSAAYFCASSPEQFSGNTIYFGEGSWLTVV.

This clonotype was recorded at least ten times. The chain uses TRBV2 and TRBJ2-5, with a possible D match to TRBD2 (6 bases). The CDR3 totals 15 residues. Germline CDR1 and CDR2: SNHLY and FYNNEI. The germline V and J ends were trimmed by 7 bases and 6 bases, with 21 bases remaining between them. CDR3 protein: CASTRTSHLEKTQYF. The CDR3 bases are TGTGCCAGCACCCGAACTAGCCATTTAGAAAAGACCCAGTACTTC.

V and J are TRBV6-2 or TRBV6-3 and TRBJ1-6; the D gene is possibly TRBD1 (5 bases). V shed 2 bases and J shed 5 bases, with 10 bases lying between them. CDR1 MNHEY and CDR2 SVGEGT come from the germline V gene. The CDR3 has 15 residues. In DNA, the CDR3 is TGTGCCAGCAGTTACCGGGACTCTAATAATTCACCCCTCCACTTT. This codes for CASSYRDSNNSPLHF.

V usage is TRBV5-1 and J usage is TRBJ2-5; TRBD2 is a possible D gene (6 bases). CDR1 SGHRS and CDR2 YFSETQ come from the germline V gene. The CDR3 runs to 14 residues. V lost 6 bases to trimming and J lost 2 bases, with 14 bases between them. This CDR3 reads CASIGGSGQETQYF. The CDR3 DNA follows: TGCGCCAGCATCGGGGGTAGCGGACAAGAGACCCAGTACTTC.

CDR3 loop: CASSIRGQGRGQPQHF. In DNA, the CDR3 is TGTGCCAGTAGTATAAGGGGACAGGGAAGAGGGCAGCCCCAGCATTTT. The chain combines TRBV19 with TRBJ1-5, with TRBD1 matching 9 bases. The CDR3 sequence is 16 residues long. Germline V gene data show CDR1 as LNHDA and CDR2 as SQIVND (reference sequence). The V and J ends lost 2 bases and 7 bases, in that order; junction bases with no gene match: 9.

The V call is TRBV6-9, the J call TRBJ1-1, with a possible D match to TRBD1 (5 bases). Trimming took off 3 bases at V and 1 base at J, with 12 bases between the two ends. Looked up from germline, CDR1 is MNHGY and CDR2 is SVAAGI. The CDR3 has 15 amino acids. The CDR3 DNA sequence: TGTGCCAGCAGTTACCTACAGGCGTGGAACACTGAAGCTTTCTTT. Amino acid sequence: CASSYLQAWNTEAFF.

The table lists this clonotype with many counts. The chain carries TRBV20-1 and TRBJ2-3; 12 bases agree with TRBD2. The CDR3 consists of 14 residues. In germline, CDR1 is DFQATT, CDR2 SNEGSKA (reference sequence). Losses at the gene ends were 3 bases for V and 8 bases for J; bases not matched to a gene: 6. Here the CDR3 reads CSASGTSGYGTQYF. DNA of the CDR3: TGCAGTGCTAGTGGGACTAGCGGGTATGGTACGCAGTATTTT.

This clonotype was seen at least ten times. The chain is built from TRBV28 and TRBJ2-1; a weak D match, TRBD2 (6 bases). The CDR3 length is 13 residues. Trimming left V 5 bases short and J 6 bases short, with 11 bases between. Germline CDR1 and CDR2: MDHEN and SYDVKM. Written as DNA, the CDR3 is TGTGCCAGCAGTGGGCGGGACGTCAATGAGCAGTTCTTC. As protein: CASSGRDVNEQFF.

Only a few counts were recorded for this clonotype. The CDR3 is CSASSGGDNYGYTF. CDR3 sequence (DNA): TGCAGTGCTAGCTCAGGGGGCGATAACTATGGCTACACCTTC. The J gene is TRBJ1-2, the V gene TRBV20-1, with TRBD1 matching over 8 bases. The CDR3 loop spans 14 amino acids. Germline CDR1 reads DFQATT; CDR2 reads SNEGSKA (reference sequence). J was trimmed by 1 base and V by 3 bases; bases with no gene match: 4.

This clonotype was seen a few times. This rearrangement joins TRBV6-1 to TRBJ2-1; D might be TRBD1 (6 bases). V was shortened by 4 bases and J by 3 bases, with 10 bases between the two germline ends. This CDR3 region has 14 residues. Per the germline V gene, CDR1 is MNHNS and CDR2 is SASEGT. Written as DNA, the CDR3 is TGTGCCAGCAGTGCCACAGGGTACTACAATGAGCAGTTCTTC. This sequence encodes CASSATGYYNEQFF.